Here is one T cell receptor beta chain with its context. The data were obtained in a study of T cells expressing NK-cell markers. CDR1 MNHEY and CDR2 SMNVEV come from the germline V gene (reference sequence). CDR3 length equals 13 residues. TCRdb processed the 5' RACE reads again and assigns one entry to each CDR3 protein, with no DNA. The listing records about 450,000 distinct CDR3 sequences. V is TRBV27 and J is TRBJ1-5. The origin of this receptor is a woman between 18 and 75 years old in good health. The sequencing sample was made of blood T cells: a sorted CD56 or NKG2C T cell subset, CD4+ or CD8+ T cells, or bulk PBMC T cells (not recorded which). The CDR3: CATGVFSNQPQHF.